Following are 2 T cell receptor beta chains from one sample sequenced in a study of response to subunit inactivated influenza vaccine. TCRdb fed the RT-PCR reads into MiXCR, producing one record per CDR3 protein. Of over 750,000 distinct CDR3 sequences detected, around 20% appear once; the ten largest clones hold about a tenth. Sequences were derived from PBMCs from blood, sampled 5 days after vaccination. These receptors came from a man aged 50 to 59 who received an inactivated influenza vaccine.

The rearrangement uses TRBV28 and TRBJ2-3, with D hard to call. Trimming left V 3 bases short and J 0 bases short, with 4 bases between. Germline loops: CDR1 MDHEN, CDR2 SYDVKM. The CDR3 is 13 amino acids. The CDR3 protein is CASSFQSTDTQYF. CDR3 bases: TGTGCCAGCAGTTTCCAGAGCACAGATACGCAGTATTTT.

The sample holds a few counts of this clonotype. The chain is built from TRBV12-3 or TRBV12-4 and TRBJ1-1; no reliable D call. The CDR3 consists of 13 residues. V lost 6 bases and J 2 bases, leaving 10 bases between the germline ends. CDR3 coding DNA: TGTGCCAGCAGCCCAACGATCAACACTGAAGCTTTCTTT. This codes for CASSPTINTEAFF.